The source of this T cell receptor beta chain is a study of response to subunit inactivated influenza vaccine. Points from the study as a whole: A suggestion made by the authors is that each seasonal influenza vaccination recruits few new T cells.

The CDR3 sequence is 17 residues long. CDR1 MNHEY and CDR2 SVGAGI come from the germline V gene. V lost 4 bases to trimming and J lost 1 base; unmatched junction nucleotides: 7. One entry per CDR3 protein results from TCRdb running MiXCR on the RT-PCR reads. The table includes about 780,000 distinct CDR3 sequences, about 18% detected once. This clonotype was counted between two and nine times. Its specificity is unknown. The V and J genes are TRBV6-5 and TRBJ2-5, with 12 bases fitting TRBD2. The TCR was taken from a man aged 45-60 years who received an inactivated influenza vaccine. The sequenced sample was PBMCs from blood, obtained roughly 5 days after vaccination. CDR3 region: CASSFLAGGPGQETQYF. The CDR3 region has the DNA TGTGCCAGCAGTTTCCTAGCGGGGGGGCCAGGCCAAGAGACCCAGTACTTC.